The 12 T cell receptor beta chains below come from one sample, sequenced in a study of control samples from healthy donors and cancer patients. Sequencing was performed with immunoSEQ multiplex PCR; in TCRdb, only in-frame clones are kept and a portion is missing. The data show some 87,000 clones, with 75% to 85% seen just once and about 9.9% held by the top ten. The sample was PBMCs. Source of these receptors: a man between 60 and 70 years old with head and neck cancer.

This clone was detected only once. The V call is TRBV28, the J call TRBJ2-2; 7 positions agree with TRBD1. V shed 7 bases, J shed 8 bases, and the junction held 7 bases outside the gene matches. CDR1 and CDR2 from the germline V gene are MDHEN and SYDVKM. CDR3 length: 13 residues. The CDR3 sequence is CASTPQGKGELFF. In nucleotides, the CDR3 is TGTGCCAGCACCCCACAGGGGAAAGGGGAGCTGTTTTTT.

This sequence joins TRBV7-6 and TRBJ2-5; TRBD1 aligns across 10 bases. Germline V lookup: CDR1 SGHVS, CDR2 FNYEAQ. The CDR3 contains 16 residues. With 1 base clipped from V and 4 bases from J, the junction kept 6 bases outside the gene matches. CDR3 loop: CASSLVGTGVRETQYF. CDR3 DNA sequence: TGTGCCAGCAGCTTAGTCGGGACAGGGGTTCGAGAGACCCAGTACTTC.

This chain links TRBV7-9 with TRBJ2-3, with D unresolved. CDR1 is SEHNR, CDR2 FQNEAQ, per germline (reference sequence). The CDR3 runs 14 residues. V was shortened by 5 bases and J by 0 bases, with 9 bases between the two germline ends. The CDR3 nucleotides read TGTGCCAGCAGCCCAAATCCTAGCACAGATACGCAGTATTTT. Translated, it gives CASSPNPSTDTQYF.

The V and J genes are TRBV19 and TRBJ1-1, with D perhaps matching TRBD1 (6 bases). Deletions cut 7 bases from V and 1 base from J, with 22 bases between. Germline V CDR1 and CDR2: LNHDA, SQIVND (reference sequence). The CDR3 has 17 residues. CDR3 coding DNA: TGTGCCAGTACCGACCGGGCGGGGGCGAATTCGAACACTGAAGCTTTCTTT. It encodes CASTDRAGANSNTEAFF.

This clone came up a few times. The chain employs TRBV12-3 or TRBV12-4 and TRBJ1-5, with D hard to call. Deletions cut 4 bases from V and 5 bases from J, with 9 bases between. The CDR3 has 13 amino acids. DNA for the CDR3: TGTGCCAGCAGTTATCAGAGAGATCAGCCCCAGCATTTT. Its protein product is CASSYQRDQPQHF.

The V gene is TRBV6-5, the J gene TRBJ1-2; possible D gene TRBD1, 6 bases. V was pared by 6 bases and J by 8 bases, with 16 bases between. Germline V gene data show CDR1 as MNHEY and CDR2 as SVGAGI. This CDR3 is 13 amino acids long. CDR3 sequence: CASRATGTNGYTF. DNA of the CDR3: TGTGCCAGCAGGGCAACAGGGACCAACGGCTACACCTTC.

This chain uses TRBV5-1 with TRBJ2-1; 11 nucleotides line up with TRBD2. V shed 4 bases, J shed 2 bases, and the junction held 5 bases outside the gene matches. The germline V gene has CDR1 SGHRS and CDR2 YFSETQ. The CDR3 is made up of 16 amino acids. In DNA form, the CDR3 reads TGCGCCAGCAGCCGGGGGACTAGCGGAACCTACAATGAGCAGTTCTTC. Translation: CASSRGTSGTYNEQFF.

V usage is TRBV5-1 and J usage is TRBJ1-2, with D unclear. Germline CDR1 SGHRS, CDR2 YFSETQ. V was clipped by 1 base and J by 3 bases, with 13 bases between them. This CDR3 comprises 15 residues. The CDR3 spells CASSLRQELDYGYTF. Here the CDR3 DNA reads TGCGCCAGCAGCTTGCGGCAGGAGTTAGACTATGGCTACACCTTC.

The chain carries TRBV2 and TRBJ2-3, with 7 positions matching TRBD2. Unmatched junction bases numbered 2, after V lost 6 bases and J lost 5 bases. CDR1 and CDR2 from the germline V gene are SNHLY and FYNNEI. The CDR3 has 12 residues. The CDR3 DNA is TGTGCCAGCAGAATAGCGGGAGATACGCAGTATTTT. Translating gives CASRIAGDTQYF.

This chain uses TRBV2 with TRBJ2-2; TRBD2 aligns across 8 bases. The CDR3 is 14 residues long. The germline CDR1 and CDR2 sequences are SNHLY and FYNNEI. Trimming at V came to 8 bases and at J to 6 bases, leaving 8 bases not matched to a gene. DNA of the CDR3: TGTGCCAGCCGACTAGCGTTTGGGTCCGGGGAGCTGTTTTTT. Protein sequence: CASRLAFGSGELFF. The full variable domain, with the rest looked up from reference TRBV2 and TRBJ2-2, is EPEVTQTPSHQVTQMGQEVILRCVPISNHLYFYWYRQILGQKVEFLVSFYNNEISEKSEIFDDQFSVERPDGSNFTLKIRSTKLEDSAMYFCASRLAFGSGELFFGEGSRLTVL.

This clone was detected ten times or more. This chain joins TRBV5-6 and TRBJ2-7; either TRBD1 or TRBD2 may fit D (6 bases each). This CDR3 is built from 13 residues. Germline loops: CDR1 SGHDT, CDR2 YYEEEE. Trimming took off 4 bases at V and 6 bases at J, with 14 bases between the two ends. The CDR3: CASSLWGAREQYF. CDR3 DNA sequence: TGTGCCAGCAGCCTCTGGGGGGCCCGCGAGCAGTACTTC.

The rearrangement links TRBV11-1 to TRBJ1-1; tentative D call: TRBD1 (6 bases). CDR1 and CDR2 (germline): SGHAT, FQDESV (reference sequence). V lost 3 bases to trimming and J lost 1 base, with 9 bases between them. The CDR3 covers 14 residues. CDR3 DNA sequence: TGTGCCAGCAGCTTCGAACAGGGGAACACTGAAGCTTTCTTT. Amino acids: CASSFEQGNTEAFF. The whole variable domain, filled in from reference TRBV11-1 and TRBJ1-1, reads EAEVAQSPRYKITEKSQAVAFWCDPISGHATLYWYRQILGQGPELLVQFQDESVVDDSQLPKDRFSAERLKGVDSTLKIQPAELGDSAMYLCASSFEQGNTEAFFGQGTRLTVV.